Listed here are 17 T cell receptor beta chains from one sample, sequenced in a study of T cell repertoires in cytomegalovirus infection. What these receptors recognize is not known. Each CDR3 protein gets one entry after TCRdb re-called the reads with MiXCR. The repertoire consists of fewer than 950,000 distinct CDR3 sequences, with roughly 33% occurring once and the leading ten covering roughly 12%. Material: cultured CD8+ T cells from PBMCs, obtained from culture after CMV antigen stimulation. These receptors came from a human donor in good health (CMV status not recorded). Some clones in this sample may be carry-over from other donors' samples.

This clonotype has more than one count but fewer than ten. The chain carries TRBV5-6 and TRBJ1-2; D possibly corresponds to TRBD1 (5 bases). The CDR3 loop spans 14 amino acids. Trimming took off 1 base at V and 8 bases at J, with 15 bases between the two ends. In germline, CDR1 is SGHDT, CDR2 YYEEEE. The CDR3 loop is CASSLTGTLRGYTF. CDR3 coding DNA: TGTGCCAGCAGCTTGACCGGGACTTTGAGGGGCTACACCTTC.

This chain joins TRBV14 and TRBJ2-7; 7 positions match TRBD1. Looked up from germline, CDR1 is SGHDN and CDR2 is FVKESK. Trimming at V came to 5 bases and at J to 6 bases, leaving 10 bases not matched to a gene. The CDR3 runs to 14 residues. CDR3 protein: CASSRGGRWGEQYF. In nucleotides, the CDR3 is TGTGCCAGCAGCAGAGGGGGCCGGTGGGGCGAGCAGTACTTC. Combining the CDR3 with reference TRBV14 and TRBJ2-7 gives the whole variable domain EAGVTQFPSHSVIEKGQTVTLRCDPISGHDNLYWYRRVMGKEIKFLLHFVKESKQDESGMPNNRFLAERTGGTYSTLKVQPAELEDSGVYFCASSRGGRWGEQYFGPGTRLTVT.

This chain links TRBV27 with TRBJ2-1; no clear D gene. Trimming left V 6 bases short and J 4 bases short, with 19 bases between. CDR1 and CDR2 (germline): MNHEY, SMNVEV (reference sequence). The CDR3 sequence is 16 residues long. This chain's CDR3 is CASRVDRLSLYNEQFF. Here the CDR3 DNA reads TGTGCCAGCAGAGTTGATAGACTTTCACTTTACAATGAGCAGTTCTTC.

This sequence joins TRBV24-1 and TRBJ2-1; D call uncertain. Germline V gene data show CDR1 as KGHDR and CDR2 as SFDVKD. CDR3 length equals 13 residues. Trimming stripped 0 bases from V and 5 bases from J, with 4 bases between. The CDR3 DNA sequence: TGTGCCACCAGTGATTTGAACCACAATGAGCAGTTCTTC. It encodes CATSDLNHNEQFF.

This chain joins TRBV7-4 and TRBJ2-7; TRBD2 might be the D (5 bases). Per the germline V gene, CDR1 is SGHVT and CDR2 is SQSDAQ. V was cut by 3 bases and J by 6 bases, with 12 bases left in between. The CDR3 consists of 13 residues. In DNA form, the CDR3 reads TGTGCCAGCAGCTTCCCGGGGATTAGCGAGCAGTACTTC. Residues: CASSFPGISEQYF.

J is TRBJ2-5 and V is TRBV15; maybe TRBD1 (5 bases). In germline, CDR1 is LNHNV, CDR2 YYDKDF (reference sequence). Trimming left V 1 base short and J 4 bases short, with 13 bases between. This CDR3 region has 15 residues. The CDR3 bases are TGTGCCACCAGCAGAGGAGGTGACAGCTCAGAGACCCAGTACTTC. As protein: CATSRGGDSSETQYF.

The V and J genes are TRBV7-9 and TRBJ1-1; 9 bases fit TRBD1. Losses at the gene ends were 4 bases for V and 4 bases for J; bases not matched to a gene: 7. Germline V gene data show CDR1 as SEHNR and CDR2 as FQNEAQ (reference sequence). CDR3 length equals 15 residues. The DNA for the CDR3 is TGTGCCAGCAGCTCCCAGAACAGGGGGCGCACTGAAGCTTTCTTT. Translating gives CASSSQNRGRTEAFF.

This clonotype has ten or more counts. The gene calls are TRBV7-6 and TRBJ2-7, with 9 bases identical to TRBD2. Looked up from germline, CDR1 is SGHVS and CDR2 is FNYEAQ. With V trimmed by 1 base and J by 4 bases, 5 bases remained unmatched. This CDR3 is 15 amino acids long. In DNA form, the CDR3 reads TGTGCCAGCAGCTTAGATGGCGGGGGGGGATACGAGCAGTACTTC. Encoded protein: CASSLDGGGGYEQYF.

V usage is TRBV5-4 and J usage is TRBJ2-7, with D hard to call. The CDR3 sequence is 13 residues long. Germline assignment: CDR1 SGHNT and CDR2 YYREEE (reference sequence). The ends were cut back, 4 bases at V and 10 bases at J, with 18 bases in the middle. In nucleotides, the CDR3 is TGTGCCAGCAGCCATAACCCGGACCAGGAACAGTACTTC. It specifies CASSHNPDQEQYF.

This clonotype was recorded only once. The chain has TRBV20-1 and TRBJ2-1, with TRBD2 matching 7 bases. The CDR3 contains 15 residues. CDR1 DFQATT and CDR2 SNEGSKA come from the germline V gene (reference sequence). Trimming cost V 0 bases and J 4 bases; bases outside gene matches: 6. The CDR3 is CSARDTLAVYNEQFF. DNA for the CDR3: TGCAGTGCTAGAGATACGCTAGCGGTGTACAATGAGCAGTTCTTC.

This rearrangement joins TRBV19 to TRBJ2-5, with 8 bases that match TRBD1. CDR3 size: 15 residues. Trimming took 3 bases from V and 0 from J; bases not matched to a gene: 3. CDR1 LNHDA and CDR2 SQIVND come from the germline V gene (reference sequence). In DNA, the CDR3 is TGTGCCAGTAGTATGGGACAGGAGGACCAAGAGACCCAGTACTTC. Protein product: CASSMGQEDQETQYF. The entire variable domain, with the rest obtained from reference TRBV19 and TRBJ2-5, is as follows: DGGITQSPKYLFRKEGQNVTLSCEQNLNHDAMYWYRQDPGQGLRLIYYSQIVNDFQKGDIAEGYSVSREKKESFPLTVTSAQKNPTAFYLCASSMGQEDQETQYFGPGTRLLVL.

This clonotype showed up just a few times. The CDR3 reads CASTGGHTEAFF. For the CDR3, the DNA is TGTGCCAGCACCGGGGGTCACACTGAAGCTTTCTTT. This chain uses TRBV25-1 with TRBJ1-1, with D tentatively TRBD1 (5 bases). This CDR3 has 12 amino acids. The germline gives CDR1 MGHDK, CDR2 SYGVNS. Trimming removed 7 bases from V and 3 bases from J, with 9 bases in between.

Only a few counts were recorded for this clonotype. The J gene is TRBJ2-3, the V gene TRBV13; 7 bases are shared with TRBD2. V lost 2 bases, J lost 0 bases, and 5 bases stayed unmatched. CDR1 is PRHDT and CDR2 is FYEKMQ in the germline V gene (reference sequence). The CDR3 has 16 amino acids. For the CDR3, the DNA is TGTGCCAGCAGCTTATCATTAGCGGGTAGCACAGATACGCAGTATTTT. This encodes CASSLSLAGSTDTQYF.

V usage is TRBV27 and J usage is TRBJ2-7; possibly TRBD1 for D (5 bases). Germline V gives CDR1 MNHEY, CDR2 SMNVEV (reference sequence). The CDR3 contains 15 residues. V was clipped by 6 bases and J by 5 bases, with 20 bases between them. The CDR3 DNA sequence: TGTGCCAGCAGGGCTACGTTGGCAGGGCACCACGAGCAGTACGTC. Amino acid sequence: CASRATLAGHHEQYV.

This clonotype was detected a few times. This chain uses TRBV11-2 with TRBJ2-1; perhaps TRBD2 as D (5 bases). CDR3 length equals 12 residues. Trimming took off 10 bases at V and 6 bases at J, with 13 bases between the two ends. Germline assignment: CDR1 SGHAT and CDR2 FQNNGV. CDR3 residues: CATTGLTNEQFF. The CDR3 nucleotides are TGTGCCACCACGGGGTTGACCAATGAGCAGTTCTTC.

There are many counts of this clonotype. This sequence joins TRBV25-1 and TRBJ1-4, with 9 bases that match TRBD1. J gave up 4 bases and V 6 bases, and 3 bases lay outside the gene matches. There are 14 residues in the CDR3. In germline, CDR1 is MGHDK, CDR2 SYGVNS. In DNA, the CDR3 is TGTGCCAGCAGAGGGACAGGGCTTAATGAAAAACTGTTTTTT. This gives the protein CASRGTGLNEKLFF. Based on the CDR3 plus reference TRBV25-1 and TRBJ1-4, the full variable domain is EADIYQTPRYLVIGTGKKITLECSQTMGHDKMYWYQQDPGMELHLIHYSYGVNSTEKGDLSSESTVSRIRTEHFPLTLESARPSHTSQYLCASRGTGLNEKLFFGSGTQLSVL.

This clonotype was observed at least ten times. The chain is built from TRBV7-8 and TRBJ2-1; 9 bases align to TRBD2. Germline trimming cut 0 bases from V and 3 bases from J; bases unmatched to any gene: 3. The germline gives CDR1 SGHVS, CDR2 FQNEAQ. This CDR3 is built from 16 residues. The CDR3 is CASSLASGGSYNEQFF. The CDR3 nucleotides are TGTGCCAGCAGCTTAGCTAGCGGGGGAAGCTACAATGAGCAGTTCTTC.